This record concerns one TCR beta chain sequence. This clone was recorded once. It lacks a known antigen. No base quality values were provided; no much bigger clone lies one nucleotide off. Library prep was done by the immunoSEQ multiplex PCR assay. TCRdb carries this immuneACCESS record with in-frame sequences only. Its versions omit some clonotypes, under half of them owing to an unresolved V gene in the studies checked, with the rest unexplained. The sample records about 130,000 clones, around 90% of which are singletons. Clones ranked in the top ten supply 2% to 3% of the sample. The data originate from a study of control samples from healthy donors and cancer patients (dated by TCRdb to 2019 to 2021). Based on the germline V gene, the CDR1 and CDR2 sequences are SGHTS and YDEGEE. The germline ends are 11 bases apart after V is trimmed by 0 bases and J by 0 bases. The CDR3 starts with the cysteine, ends with the phenylalanine, and has 16 residues. The retained sequence is limited to the CDR3, 48 bases, with the frame set at the first base.

The material sequenced was blood. The origin of this receptor is a man aged 35-49 years in good health. The chain is encoded by TRBV5-8 joined to TRBJ2-3; the D segment could be TRBD1, given 5 matching bases. Read as DNA, the sequence is TGTGCCAGCAGCTTGGGTCAGGGCCCTAGCACAGATACGCAGTATTTT. The resulting protein is CASSLGQGPSTDTQYF. The reference TRBV5-8 and TRBJ2-3 proteins fill in what lies around the CDR3, so the full variable domain reads EAGVTQSPTHLIKTRGQQATLRCSPISGHTSVYWYQQALGLGLQFLLWYDEGEERNRGNFPPRFSGRQFPNYSSELNVNALELEDSALYLCASSLGQGPSTDTQYFGPGTRLTVL.